This TCR beta chain was sequenced for a study of post-analysis software for immune sequencing data. Study-level information: Disease courses included relapsing-remitting, secondary progressive and progressive-relapsing multiple sclerosis. Study-wide findings and caveats: Among four to six TRBV segments more frequent in patients than controls were TRBV5-6, TRBV5-1 and TRBV20-1.

Trimming stripped 3 bases from V and 1 base from J, with 11 bases between. CDR3 length: 14 residues. Germline CDR1 reads DFQATT; CDR2 reads SNEGSKA (reference sequence). TCR beta cDNA libraries included unique molecular identifiers. MiXCR, run by TCRdb on the PCR reads, gives a single entry per CDR3 protein. The sample holds about 460,000 distinct CDR3 sequences, 45% seen once. Comments on this clonotype: The target antigen is unknown.

The chain combines TRBV20-1 with TRBJ2-3, with D possibly being TRBD2 (6 bases). This sequence originates from a girl aged 10-17 years with multiple sclerosis. Sequencing used blood. This CDR3 is CSASKGGGTDTQYF. The CDR3 nucleotides are TGCAGTGCTAGTAAGGGCGGGGGCACAGATACGCAGTATTTT.